This T cell receptor beta chain was sequenced for a study of blood T cell repertoires in COVID-19. Study-level information: The study drew acute and convalescent COVID-19 samples from the United States, Italy and Spain.

Measured with immunoSEQ multiplex PCR; TCRdb has only the in-frame clones, and not every one. Among just under 350,000 clones listed, about 90% were seen once. V was trimmed by 0 bases and J by 0 bases, leaving 23 bases between them. Germline V gene sequence: CDR1 LNHNV, CDR2 YYDKDF (reference sequence). This CDR3 contains 21 residues. The source of this sequence is a woman in her 70s with COVID-19, enrolled during active disease. The sequenced sample consisted of peripheral blood. The V and J genes are TRBV15 and TRBJ1-4, with a weak D call TRBD1 (5 bases). CDR3 bases: TGTGCCACCAGCAGAGAATGGCTGGGGCCGACAACTTTTTCAACTAATGAAAAACTGTTTTTT. It is translated as CATSREWLGPTTFSTNEKLFF. Full variable domain (missing parts from reference TRBV15 and TRBJ1-4): DAMVIQNPRYQVTQFGKPVTLSCSQTLNHNVMYWYQQKSSQAPKLLFHYYDKDFNNEADTPDNFQSRRPNTSFCFLDIRSPGLGDTAMYLCATSREWLGPTTFSTNEKLFFGSGTQLSVL.